This T cell receptor beta chain was profiled in a study of cytomegalovirus exposure and HLA in healthy donors. Notes on this clone: Its antigen is currently unknown.

The CDR3 runs 15 residues. The ends were cut back, 6 bases at V and 0 bases at J, with 12 bases in the middle. The germline gives CDR1 SGHAT, CDR2 FQNNGV. PCR involved 60 Vbeta and 13 Jbeta primers. Sequencing was performed with immunoSEQ multiplex PCR; in TCRdb, only in-frame clones are kept and a portion is missing. The profile shows 100,000 or so clones, approximately 80% of them singletons. Whole-study findings and limits: What a later analysis showed was that several of the most significant clusters appeared linked to common viral pathogens. In the analysis, some V segments, TRBV6-2 and TRBV6-3 included, were excluded as indistinguishable.

Sequenced material: PBMCs. The source of this sequence is a female donor in good health and CMV-seropositive. The gene calls are TRBV11-2 and TRBJ2-1, with a tentative D call TRBD1 (5 bases). The CDR3 region has the DNA TGTGCCAGCAGGGATACAGGCGGCTCCTACAATGAGCAGTTCTTC. Protein: CASRDTGGSYNEQFF.